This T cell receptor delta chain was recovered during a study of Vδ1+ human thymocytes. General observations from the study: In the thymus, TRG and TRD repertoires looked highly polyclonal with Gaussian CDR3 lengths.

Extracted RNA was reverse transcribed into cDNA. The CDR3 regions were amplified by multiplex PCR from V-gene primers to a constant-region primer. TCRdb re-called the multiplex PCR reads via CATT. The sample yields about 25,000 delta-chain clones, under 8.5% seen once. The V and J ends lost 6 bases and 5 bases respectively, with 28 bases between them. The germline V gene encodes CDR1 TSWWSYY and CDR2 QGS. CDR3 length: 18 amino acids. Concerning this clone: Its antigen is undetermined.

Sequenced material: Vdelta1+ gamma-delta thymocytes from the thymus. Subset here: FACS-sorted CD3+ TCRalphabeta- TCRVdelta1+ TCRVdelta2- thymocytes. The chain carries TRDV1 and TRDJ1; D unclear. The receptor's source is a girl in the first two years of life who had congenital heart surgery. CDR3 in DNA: TGTGCTCTTGGAGACCCTCACCTAACGGGTGTCCTCGGGGATAAACTCATCTTT. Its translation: CALGDPHLTGVLGDKLIF.